The TCR beta chain under discussion was sequenced for a study of T-cell reconstitution after alpha-beta-depleted transplantation in children (dated by TCRdb to the mid-2010s). For the study in its entirety: The study quantitatively tracked T-cell immune reconstitution after TCRalphabeta/CD19-depleted allogeneic hematopoietic cell transplantation in children using TCR repertoire profiling.

CDR1 and CDR2, per the germline V gene, are MDHEN and SYDVKM. CDR3 length: 12 amino acids, cysteine to phenylalanine. CDR3 DNA only is kept here, 36 bases in frame from base 1. V lost 3 bases and J lost 9 bases; the stretch between them is 12 bases long. This clonotype was counted only a few times. There is no known antigen for this receptor. The record has no base qualities; no much larger clone is one base away. The paper's findings and limits, for the study overall: In some patients, the high TCRbeta diversity seen at day 60 was put down to recipient T cells and intrathymic progenitors that had survived conditioning. Hyperexpanded clone frequencies declined over subsequent months; after one year, T-cell counts and TCRbeta diversity were mostly attributed to newly produced T cells. Apparently early alphabetaT-cell count recovery about two months after transplant reportedly relied on only several hundred rapidly expanded clones derived from non-depleted graft cells.

The library was produced with PCR. Sequencing was performed on an Illumina HiSeq 2500. To normalize quantification of the TCRbeta repertoire, the TCR libraries were built with molecular barcoding that relied on unique molecular identifiers. Starting from the raw public reads, TCRdb applied fastp trimming at Q25, assembled clones with MiXCR and retained in-frame beta chains. CDR3 protein duplicates are merged, each entry listing the most common genes and DNA. The sample table holds about 590,000 distinct CDR3 sequences, of which 10% to 15% were seen once. The ten largest clonotypes hold around 2.2% of the sample. The sample's treatment or condition, from its label and the paper: allogeneic hematopoietic cell transplantation with graft depleted of TCRalphabeta T cells and CD19 B cells. The transplant recipients were children given TCRalphabeta/CD19-depleted allogeneic hematopoietic cell grafts.

This clonotype was obtained from a male patient younger than 18 who had a stem cell transplant for acute myeloid leukemia, so the T cells may come from the graft donor. The chain uses TRBV28 and TRBJ2-7, with the D gene not confidently named. The sample was PBMCs, mostly from graft donor cells, taken 360 days after TCRalphabeta/CD19-depleted stem cell transplant. The nucleotide sequence reads as follows: TGTGCCAGCAGTTTCATCACCAGAGGGCAGTACTTC. This gives the protein CASSFITRGQYF.